The rows below give T cell receptor beta chains drawn from one sample of a study of T cell repertoires in cytomegalovirus infection. In TCRdb, the reads were re-called with MiXCR into one record per CDR3 protein. This table has 500,000 or so distinct CDR3 sequences, 15% to 20% appearing once. The sequenced material came from CD8+ T cells from PBMCs. The source of these receptors is a human donor in good health (CMV status not recorded). Some clones in this sample may be carry-over from other donors' samples. Both conserved end residues are part of each CDR3. Fields, in order: V gene, D gene, J gene, clone size, CDR3 protein, CDR3 DNA. D genes are given only for firm matches. Part of the rows lack a size; the others show once, few, many or a class for expanded clones.

v_call: TRBV28
d_call: TRBD1
j_call: TRBJ1-5
clone_size: many
cdr3_aa: CASSTGRWKNQPQHF
cdr3_nt: TGTGCCAGTTCGACAGGGCGATGGAAAAATCAGCCCCAGCATTTT

v_call: TRBV7-7
d_call: TRBD1
j_call: TRBJ2-1
clone_size: many
cdr3_aa: CASSLRQGSNEQFF
cdr3_nt: TGTGCTAGCAGCCTTCGACAGGGCTCCAATGAGCAGTTCTTC

v_call: TRBV11-1
d_call: .
j_call: TRBJ2-1
clone_size: many
cdr3_aa: CASSPGVGLRWNEQFF
cdr3_nt: TGTGCCAGCAGCCCAGGGGTAGGACTCCGTTGGAATGAGCAGTTCTTC

v_call: TRBV9
d_call: .
j_call: TRBJ1-4
clone_size: once
cdr3_aa: CASSVASSRDEKLFF
cdr3_nt: TGTGCCAGCAGCGTAGCTTCCTCACGGGATGAAAAACTGTTTTTT

v_call: TRBV5-1
d_call: .
j_call: TRBJ1-6
clone_size: few
cdr3_aa: CASSLDRGFSSYNSPLHF
cdr3_nt: TGCGCCAGCAGCTTGGATCGGGGATTCAGCTCCTATAATTCACCCCTCCACTTT

v_call: TRBV6-5
d_call: TRBD1
j_call: TRBJ1-2
clone_size: many
cdr3_aa: CASSYSTGQVDYGYTF
cdr3_nt: TGTGCCAGCAGTTACTCGACGGGACAGGTTGACTATGGCTACACCTTC

v_call: TRBV2
d_call: .
j_call: TRBJ2-3
clone_size: many
cdr3_aa: CASSELADTQYF
cdr3_nt: TGTGCCAGCAGTGAGCTCGCAGATACGCAGTATTTT

v_call: TRBV7-9
d_call: .
j_call: TRBJ2-4
clone_size: many
cdr3_aa: CASSSEWGWQNIQYF
cdr3_nt: TGTGCCAGCAGCTCCGAATGGGGGTGGCAAAACATTCAGTACTTC

v_call: TRBV7-9
d_call: .
j_call: TRBJ2-7
clone_size: few
cdr3_aa: CASSEGPPAYEQYF
cdr3_nt: TGTGCCAGCAGCGAAGGACCGCCAGCCTACGAGCAGTACTTC

v_call: TRBV7-8
d_call: .
j_call: TRBJ2-6
clone_size: many
cdr3_aa: CASSDVLSGANVLTF
cdr3_nt: TGTGCCAGCAGCGACGTCCTGAGTGGGGCCAACGTCCTGACTTTC

v_call: TRBV5-1
d_call: .
j_call: TRBJ2-7
clone_size: .
cdr3_aa: CASSLWGDDYEQYF
cdr3_nt: TGCGCCAGCAGCCTCTGGGGAGACGACTACGAGCAGTACTTC